This T cell receptor (beta chain) was documented in a study of somatic mutations in cytotoxic T cells in rheumatoid arthritis. Overall study: Sorted by flow to nearly 100% purity were some V beta antibody-stained T-cell populations, including V beta1+ cells sequenced for TCRB.

Methods used by the authors: Matches to published virus-specific TCRB sequences were rare among patient CD8+ clones larger than 1%. Clones were sequenced by immunoSEQ multiplex PCR, and TCRdb holds only the in-frame ones, with some missing. From that table come the V and J calls and clone size; the DNA was used to work out D and trimming. The table records 17,000 or so clones, 85% of them present only once. Germline lookup yields CDR1 SGHAT and CDR2 FQDESV (reference sequence). The CDR3 consists of 15 residues. J lost 2 bases, V lost 6 bases, and 8 bases had no gene match. As for this clone: What it binds is unknown.

Study-level points and caveats: Comparison of CD8+ T-cell clonality between rheumatoid arthritis patients and age-matched healthy controls yielded no significant difference. A finding that went unadjusted for multiple comparisons was the slight underrepresentation of TRBV07 in rheumatoid arthritis patients.

This TCR was sampled from a woman aged 40 to 50 with rheumatoid arthritis. Sequenced: CD8+ T cells sorted from blood. The rearrangement uses TRBV11-1 and TRBJ2-7; TRBD2 aligns across 9 bases. The CDR3 sequence is CASSGAGGVPYEQYF. The CDR3 bases are TGTGCCAGCAGTGGAGCGGGGGGCGTTCCCTACGAGCAGTACTTC.